Below, 31 T cell receptor beta chains from the same sample are listed, as sequenced in a study of immune heterogeneity within non-small cell lung tumors. TCR beta CDR3 was amplified by multiplex PCR using 32 V and 13 J primers. MiXCR, applied by TCRdb to the multiplex PCR reads, yields one record per CDR3 protein. Among around 4,600 distinct CDR3 sequences, 35% to 45% were seen once, and the ten largest hold about 32%. Each sample used roughly 600 ng of genomic DNA from bulk tumor tissue. Biopsies that were spaced far apart were taken, several per primary tumor, during surgery. Patients went through curative surgery, and their non-small cell lung cancer was untreated and newly diagnosed. The source material was lung tumor tissue. Receptor source: a woman between 45 and 60 years old with non-small cell lung cancer.

By sample share, this clonotype is medium-sized. This chain joins TRBV5-1 and TRBJ2-5; TRBD2 aligns across 10 bases. The V and J ends lost 2 bases and 2 bases, in that order; junction bases with no gene match: 3. The CDR3 has 15 residues. Per germline, CDR1 SGHRS and CDR2 YFSETQ. CDR3 sequence: CASSLIAGGQETQYF. As DNA, the CDR3 is TGCGCCAGCAGCTTAATAGCGGGGGGACAAGAGACCCAGTACTTC. Using reference TRBV5-1 and TRBJ2-5 for the parts outside the CDR3, the full variable domain is KAGVTQTPRYLIKTRGQQVTLSCSPISGHRSVSWYQQTPGQGLQFLFEYFSETQRNKGNFPGRFSGRQFSNSRSEMNVSTLELGDSALYLCASSLIAGGQETQYFGPGTRLLVL.

This clonotype was observed a few times. The J gene is TRBJ1-2, the V gene TRBV20-1; 9 bases are a match to TRBD1. Germline CDR1 reads DFQATT; CDR2 reads SNEGSKA (reference sequence). Germline trimming cut 3 bases from V and 2 bases from J; bases unmatched to any gene: 4. The CDR3 length is 14 residues. In DNA, the CDR3 is TGCAGTGCTAGTTGGGACAGGGAAAACTATGGCTACACCTTC. Its protein product is CSASWDRENYGYTF.

In regard to this clonotype: This may be a read error, as it is one base from a much larger clone. The chain recombines TRBV18 with TRBJ2-1, with D possibly called TRBD1 or TRBD2 (5 bases each). Trimming shortened V by 8 bases and J by 7 bases, and 15 bases separated the two germline ends. The CDR3 covers 13 residues. In germline, CDR1 is KGHSH, CDR2 LQKENI. The CDR3 reads CASRLGVGNEQFF. CDR3 DNA sequence: TGTGCCAGCCGGCTGGGGGTCGGGAATGAGCAGTTCTTC.

By proportion, this clonotype is hyperexpanded. The chain employs TRBV6-2 or TRBV6-3 and TRBJ2-1, with 7 bases that match TRBD2. The CDR3 runs 15 residues. Looked up from germline, CDR1 is MNHEY and CDR2 is SVGEGT. With V trimmed by 5 bases and J by 3 bases, 7 bases remained unmatched. Here the CDR3 DNA reads TGTGCCAGCAGTCAACCAGCGGGGAACTACAATGAGCAGTTCTTC. Translating it yields CASSQPAGNYNEQFF.

This clonotype was seen ten or more times. CDR3 in DNA: TGCGCCAGCTACCTTGATGCCTTGTCCAGAGAGACCCAGTACTTC. This codes for CASYLDALSRETQYF. J is TRBJ2-5 and V is TRBV5-1, with D hard to call. Germline V gives CDR1 SGHRS, CDR2 YFSETQ. Trimming cost V 7 bases and J 4 bases, with 20 bases left between them. This CDR3 is built from 15 residues.

This clonotype is termed medium-sized. The rearrangement joins TRBV5-1 to TRBJ1-4; 9 nucleotides align to TRBD1. Germline values: CDR1 SGHRS, CDR2 YFSETQ. V lost 4 bases, J lost 7 bases, and 5 bases stayed unmatched. CDR3 length: 14 residues. CDR3 amino acids: CASSRDRAGEKLFF. The CDR3 bases are TGCGCCAGCAGCAGGGACAGGGCCGGTGAAAAACTGTTTTTT.

A note on this clonotype: With a much larger clone just one base away, this may be a read error. J is TRBJ1-5 and V is TRBV3-1; no clear D gene. In germline, CDR1 is LGHDT, CDR2 YNNKEL (reference sequence). CDR3 length equals 13 residues. The ends were cut back, 7 bases at V and 5 bases at J, with 12 bases in the middle. As DNA, the CDR3 is TGTGCCAGCATCCGGACGGTGGATCAGCCCCAGCATTTT. Translation: CASIRTVDQPQHF.

By proportion, this clonotype is medium-sized (0.01 to 0.1%). The V and J genes are TRBV9 and TRBJ1-1; no clear D. Trimming stripped 0 bases from V and 3 bases from J, with 12 bases between. Germline CDR1 reads SGDLS; CDR2 reads YYNGEE. This CDR3 region has 15 residues. CDR3 residues: CASSVGHDGDTEAFF. In DNA, the CDR3 is TGTGCCAGCAGCGTAGGTCATGATGGGGACACTGAAGCTTTCTTT.

This clonotype was detected once. The chain uses TRBV5-1 and TRBJ2-7, with unresolved D. Trimming stripped 0 bases from V and 5 bases from J, with 15 bases between. The CDR3 is 15 amino acids. The germline gives CDR1 SGHRS, CDR2 YFSETQ. The CDR3 reads CASSLGRSGFDEQYF. The DNA of the CDR3 is TGCGCCAGCAGCTTGGGTCGGTCCGGGTTCGACGAGCAGTACTTC.

V usage is TRBV6-2 or TRBV6-3 and J usage is TRBJ1-1; the D gene is possibly TRBD1 (5 bases). The CDR3 is 13 amino acids. With 7 bases removed from V and 6 bases from J, the gap between germline ends came to 15 bases. Germline values: CDR1 MNHEY, CDR2 SVGEGT. The CDR3 reads CASTDLGVSEAFF. CDR3 coding DNA: TGTGCCAGCACCGACTTAGGGGTATCTGAAGCTTTCTTT.

This clonotype was detected ten times or more. The J gene is TRBJ1-4, the V gene TRBV14, with 12 bases identical to TRBD1. In germline, CDR1 is SGHDN, CDR2 FVKESK. V lost 3 bases and J lost 8; bases outside the gene matches: 4. The CDR3 has 15 residues. CDR3 coding DNA: TGTGCCAGCAGCCATGCGGGGACAGGGGGCGAAAAACTGTTTTTT. It specifies CASSHAGTGGEKLFF. Supplemented by reference TRBV14 and TRBJ1-4, the full variable domain reads EAGVTQFPSHSVIEKGQTVTLRCDPISGHDNLYWYRRVMGKEIKFLLHFVKESKQDESGMPNNRFLAERTGGTYSTLKVQPAELEDSGVYFCASSHAGTGGEKLFFGSGTQLSVL.

About this clonotype: A single base separates this from a much larger clone, so it may be a read error. The rearrangement links TRBV12-3 or TRBV12-4 to TRBJ2-1; D is possibly TRBD2 (6 bases). The CDR3 consists of 16 residues. Trimming took 6 bases from V and 7 from J, leaving 22 bases between them. CDR3 loop: CASSLGGDATRNEQFF. DNA of the CDR3: TGTGCCAGCAGCCTGGGGGGTGACGCAACGAGGAATGAGCAGTTCTTC.

On this clonotype itself: One end of the junction does not line up with germline, which may come from a read error. The V gene is TRBV29-1, the J gene TRBJ2-7; D not resolved. The CDR3 runs to 12 residues. Germline V lookup: CDR1 SQVTM, CDR2 ANQGSEA. CDR3 amino acids: CSVGRISNEQHF. The CDR3 region has the DNA TGCAGCGTTGGGCGGATTTCGAACGAGCAGCACTTC.

The V gene is TRBV19, the J gene TRBJ2-6; no reliable D call. The germline gives CDR1 LNHDA, CDR2 SQIVND (reference sequence). This CDR3 is built from 14 residues. The V and J ends lost 5 bases and 0 bases respectively, with 5 bases between them. The CDR3 here is CASSESSGANVLTF. As DNA, the CDR3 is TGTGCCAGTAGTGAGAGCTCTGGGGCCAACGTCCTGACTTTC. Drawing the rest from reference TRBV19 and TRBJ2-6, the complete variable domain is DGGITQSPKYLFRKEGQNVTLSCEQNLNHDAMYWYRQDPGQGLRLIYYSQIVNDFQKGDIAEGYSVSREKKESFPLTVTSAQKNPTAFYLCASSESSGANVLTFGAGSRLTVL.

The count of this clonotype is one. The chain is built from TRBV24-1 and TRBJ2-2; TRBD1 is a possible D gene (6 bases). Germline-derived CDR1 and CDR2 are KGHDR and SFDVKD. The CDR3 spans 18 residues. Deletions cut 3 bases from V and 4 bases from J, with 20 bases between. The CDR3 sequence is CATSDPTASGALTGELFF. CDR3 DNA sequence: TGTGCCACCAGTGATCCTACCGCGTCAGGGGCGCTCACCGGGGAGCTGTTTTTT.

This clonotype was counted many times. V gene TRBV7-3 combines with J gene TRBJ2-2, with D perhaps TRBD1 (7 bases). V was shortened by 5 bases and J by 5 bases, with 15 bases between the two germline ends. The CDR3 loop spans 15 amino acids. Germline V CDR1 and CDR2: SGHTA, FQGTGA. CDR3 sequence: CASSRQGGGTGELFF. DNA of the CDR3: TGTGCCAGCAGCAGACAGGGAGGTGGAACCGGGGAGCTGTTTTTT.

This clonotype was detected many times. This chain links TRBV5-8 with TRBJ1-1; 8 bases fit TRBD1. The CDR3 loop spans 14 amino acids. Germline lookup yields CDR1 SGHTS and CDR2 YDEGEE. Trimming took 4 bases from V and 3 from J; bases not matched to a gene: 5. CDR3 nucleotides: TGTGCCAGCAGCCCGGACAGGGAGGACACTGAAGCTTTCTTT. Protein product: CASSPDREDTEAFF.

This clonotype is large (0.1 to 1%) by share. The chain uses TRBV7-9 and TRBJ1-2, with D unclear. V lost 6 bases and J lost 2, with 19 bases in between. This CDR3 is built from 16 residues. CDR1 is SEHNR, CDR2 FQNEAQ, per germline (reference sequence). The CDR3 spells CASRIAGNSQNYGYTF. The CDR3 DNA reads TGTGCCAGCAGAATCGCTGGAAACAGCCAGAACTATGGCTACACCTTC.

This clonotype was recorded a few times. This may come from a read error, since a much larger clone is one base off. V usage is TRBV9 and J usage is TRBJ2-7; D remains unclear. This CDR3 is built from 14 residues. Germline values: CDR1 SGDLS, CDR2 YYNGEE. For the CDR3, the DNA is TGTGCCAGCAGCGCCACTGACTTCTCCCACGAGCAGTACTTC. Its protein is CASSATDFSHEQYF.

V usage is TRBV29-1 and J usage is TRBJ2-7, with D tentatively TRBD2 (5 bases). The V gene's germline CDR1 is SQVTM and CDR2 ANQGSEA. Trimming cost V 4 bases and J 4 bases, with 8 bases left between them. The CDR3 consists of 11 residues. In nucleotides, the CDR3 is TGCAGCGTTGGCGGGTTTTACGAGCAGTACTTC. This gives the protein CSVGGFYEQYF.

This clonotype was counted ten times or more. V gene TRBV27 combines with J gene TRBJ2-6; 7 bases match TRBD2. V trimming: 2 bases; J trimming: 2 bases; junction bases outside the gene matches: 6. The CDR3 is 17 amino acids. CDR1 and CDR2 (germline): MNHEY, SMNVEV (reference sequence). CDR3 sequence (DNA): TGTGCCAGCAGTTTACAGCTGGGGGGGGCTGGGGCCAACGTCCTGACTTTC. Its translation: CASSLQLGGAGANVLTF. Looking up the rest from reference TRBV27 and TRBJ2-6 gives the full variable domain: EAQVTQNPRYLITVTGKKLTVTCSQNMNHEYMSWYRQDPGLGLRQIYYSMNVEVTDKGDVPEGYKVSRKEKRNFPLILESPSPNQTSLYFCASSLQLGGAGANVLTFGAGSRLTVL.

By frequency in the sample, this clonotype is medium-sized. The rearrangement links TRBV15 to TRBJ2-7; D remains ambiguous. From germline, CDR1 is LNHNV and CDR2 YYDKDF (reference sequence). The CDR3 loop spans 16 amino acids. Trimming stripped 0 bases from V and 2 bases from J, with 14 bases between. The DNA of the CDR3 is TGTGCCACCAGCAGAGAAGCGACACACTTTGCCTACGAGCAGTACTTC. Protein sequence: CATSREATHFAYEQYF. Full variable domain (remainder filled in from reference TRBV15 and TRBJ2-7): DAMVIQNPRYQVTQFGKPVTLSCSQTLNHNVMYWYQQKSSQAPKLLFHYYDKDFNNEADTPDNFQSRRPNTSFCFLDIRSPGLGDTAMYLCATSREATHFAYEQYFGPGTRLTVT.

The chain is built from TRBV7-6 and TRBJ1-1, with 7 bases matching TRBD1. V trimming: 0 bases; J trimming: 4 bases; junction bases outside the gene matches: 5. The germline V gene has CDR1 SGHVS and CDR2 FNYEAQ. The CDR3 contains 15 residues. The CDR3 DNA follows: TGTGCCAGCAGCTTAGCGCCAGGGGGGGGCACTGAAGCTTTCTTT. This sequence encodes CASSLAPGGGTEAFF.

This clonotype is medium-sized (0.01 to 0.1%) by share. The chain links TRBV5-1 to TRBJ1-5; no firm D call. The germline gives CDR1 SGHRS, CDR2 YFSETQ. This CDR3 is 13 amino acids long. V shed 7 bases and J shed 6 bases, with 14 bases lying between them. The CDR3: CASSIARGQPQHF. CDR3 nucleotide sequence: TGCGCCAGCTCCATCGCTCGGGGTCAGCCCCAGCATTTT.

Details on this clonotype: Because the CDR3 is missing its conserved closing phenylalanine or tryptophan, this is likely a read error. No DNA is shown, since the ends of the CDR3 on it are uncertain; the CDR3 is the one TCRdb lists. The V call is TRBV19, the J call TRBJ2-3; the table's D gene call, TRBD2, was not cross checked with the DNA. Germline values: CDR1 LNHDA, CDR2 SQIVND (reference sequence). With termini counted, the CDR3 has 16 amino acids. CDR3 loop: CASSTGTSRVQQYFGP.

By its share, this clonotype is medium-sized. This chain joins TRBV5-1 and TRBJ1-2, with unresolved D. This CDR3 is built from 15 residues. Trimming cost V 2 bases and J 3 bases, with 14 bases left between them. Germline assignment: CDR1 SGHRS and CDR2 YFSETQ. DNA for the CDR3: TGCGCCAGCAGCTTTATGGAGGGTCCTCACTATGGCTACACCTTC. It yields the protein CASSFMEGPHYGYTF.

Relative to its sample, this clonotype is medium-sized. The CDR3 DNA sequence: TGTGCCAGCAGCTCCGGGACACTTTACGAGCAGTACTTC. It codes for CASSSGTLYEQYF. This sequence joins TRBV5-4 and TRBJ2-7; possibly TRBD1 for D (6 bases). The CDR3 totals 13 residues. V was clipped by 3 bases and J by 4 bases, with 11 bases between them. Germline V CDR1 and CDR2: SGHNT, YYREEE (reference sequence).

The chain joins TRBV27 to TRBJ2-3; D perhaps matches TRBD2 (6 bases). Germline CDR1 is MNHEY and CDR2 is SMNVEV (reference sequence). This CDR3 region has 17 residues. The ends were cut back, 1 base at V and 2 bases at J, with 16 bases in the middle. CDR3 sequence: CASSLFGTLWSTDTQYF. The CDR3 DNA reads as TGTGCCAGCAGTTTATTTGGGACTCTGTGGTCCACAGATACGCAGTATTTT.

The count of this clonotype is one. The rearrangement joins TRBV27 to TRBJ2-7; 14 bases match TRBD2. CDR1 and CDR2 from the germline V gene are MNHEY and SMNVEV (reference sequence). There are 15 residues in the CDR3. Trimming cost V 5 bases and J 7 bases; bases outside gene matches: 7. CDR3 protein: CASSTGLAGVGEQYF. The CDR3 DNA reads as TGTGCCAGCAGTACGGGACTAGCGGGAGTCGGTGAGCAGTACTTC.

With respect to this clonotype: The CDR3 does not close with the conserved phenylalanine or tryptophan, likely indicating a read error. The limits of the CDR3 on the DNA are not certain, so only TCRdb's listed CDR3 is given. The gene calls are TRBV30 and TRBJ2-3; the listed D gene, TRBD1, was not tested against the DNA. The CDR3 is made up of 17 amino acids, end residues included. CDR1 is GTSNPN, CDR2 SVGIG, per germline (reference sequence). The CDR3 is CAWSPAGTGMRGQYFGP.

This clonotype counts as medium-sized. The CDR3 region has the DNA TGTGCCAGCAGTTTGGGACCCCCGGGACTCACGACCAATGAGCAGTTCTTC. It yields the protein CASSLGPPGLTTNEQFF. The gene calls are TRBV27 and TRBJ2-1; possibly TRBD2 for D (6 bases). V was trimmed by 3 bases and J by 6 bases, leaving 21 bases between them. CDR1 MNHEY and CDR2 SMNVEV come from the germline V gene (reference sequence). CDR3 length: 17 amino acids.